A selection of T cell receptor beta chains follows, all from one sample in a study of shared clonotypes between healthy human individuals. Sequencing used immunoSEQ multiplex PCR; TCRdb keeps in-frame clones, though not all of them. Of about 2.4 million clones detected, over 85% appear once; the ten largest clones hold 0.14%. The sequenced sample consisted of naive CD4+ T cells sorted from blood. The receptors come from a man younger than 35 in good health. Each CDR3 is given with its conserved first and last residue. D genes are given only for firm matches. A row's size may be missing; if present it is once, few, many or a size class.

size,V,D,J,DNA,CDR3
.,TRBV7-9,.,TRBJ2-3,TGTGCCAGCAGCTCGGGGGGCTCCATGCATTTT,CASSSGGSMHF
.,TRBV7-2,.,TRBJ2-2,TGTGCCAGCAGCTTAGTGGACTTTTGGAACACCGGGGAGCTGTTTTTT,CASSLVDFWNTGELFF
.,TRBV11-2,TRBD2,TRBJ2-7,TGTGCCAGCAGCTTGCCTAGCGGGACTTTTTCCTACGAGCAGTACTTC,CASSLPSGTFSYEQYF
.,TRBV11-3,TRBD2,TRBJ2-2,TGTGCCAGCAGCTCCCGAGCGGGAAGCAGGAGCACCGGGGAGCTGTTTTTT,CASSSRAGSRSTGELFF
.,TRBV19,.,TRBJ2-3,TGTGCCAGTAGTGTCGGACAGAGGGTGGATACGCAGTATTTT,CASSVGQRVDTQYF
.,TRBV28,.,TRBJ1-2,TGTGCCAGCAGTCCCCCACAGGTGGCCTATGGCTACACCTTC,CASSPPQVAYGYTF
once,TRBV7-9,TRBD2,TRBJ2-2,TGTGCCAGCAGCTCGAACGGACTAGCCAAAGCTGCGAACACCGGGGAGCTGTTTTTT,CASSSNGLAKAANTGELFF
once,TRBV28,.,TRBJ2-5,TGTGCCAGCAGTTTAAGGCCCAGGGACTTCGGGACCCAGTACTTC,CASSLRPRDFGTQYF
.,TRBV9,TRBD2,TRBJ2-5,TGTGCCAGCAGCGTAGCGGATTCCGGGGGGGAGACCCAGTACTTC,CASSVADSGGETQYF
.,TRBV29-1,.,TRBJ1-5,TGCAGCGTTGACGTCAGGCAGCCCCAGCATTTT,CSVDVRQPQHF
.,TRBV6-5,TRBD1,TRBJ2-2,TGTGCCAGCAGTGAACAGGGGTCCGCCGGGGAGCTGTTTTTT,CASSEQGSAGELFF
once,TRBV30,TRBD2,TRBJ2-1,TGTGCCTGGATTGGTATGGGGGGACTAGCCGGTCCTACGAGCTCCTACAATGAGCAGTTCTTC,CAWIGMGGLAGPTSSYNEQFF
.,TRBV30,TRBD1,TRBJ1-2,TGTGCCTGGAGTGGCGGGACAGGGGGTGGCTACACCTTC,CAWSGGTGGGYTF
.,TRBV21-1,.,TRBJ1-4,TGTGCCAGCAGCAAACAGGGGGCAAAACTGTTTTTT,CASSKQGAKLFF
.,TRBV19,TRBD1,TRBJ1-5,TGTGCCAGTAGGGATTCACCCCTGCTAGGACAGGGGGCTTCTCAGCCCCAGCATTTT,CASRDSPLLGQGASQPQHF
.,TRBV30,.,TRBJ1-6,TGTGCCTGGAGGAGGGCCGAGGGGGGGAATTCACCCCTCCACTTT,CAWRRAEGGNSPLHF
once,TRBV6-6,.,TRBJ1-2,TGTGCCAGCAGCAGATCACAGGGAGCGCACTATGGCTACACCTTC,CASSRSQGAHYGYTF
.,TRBV11-3,TRBD2,TRBJ2-3,TGTGCCAGCAGCCCAGGACTGGCGGGGGCAGATACGCAGTATTTT,CASSPGLAGADTQYF
.,TRBV14,.,TRBJ2-5,TGTGCCAGCAGCCAAGAGCGCCAGGGCCCCTCGACCCAGTACTTC,CASSQERQGPSTQYF
.,TRBV18,TRBD2,TRBJ2-7,TGTGCCAGCTCCTCAAGACTAGCGGGATACAACGAGCAGTACTTC,CASSSRLAGYNEQYF
.,TRBV6-5,.,TRBJ2-7,TGTGCCAGCAACCCCTCGCGTAGCTCCTACGAGCAGTACTTC,CASNPSRSSYEQYF
.,TRBV19,TRBD1,TRBJ2-2,TGTGCCAGTAGTACCACAGGGGTTTCCGGGGAGCTGTTTTTT,CASSTTGVSGELFF